This passage covers 2 T cell receptor beta chains from one sample sequenced in a study of shared clonotypes between healthy human individuals. Terminally differentiated effector memory CD45RA+ cells were excluded by CCR7 positive selection of CD45RO-negative cells. Repertoires were generated with immunoSEQ multiplex PCR, while TCRdb's copy carries only in-frame clones and drops some. The sample yields about 2.1 million clones, just under 95% seen once. Material for sequencing was naive CD8+ T cells from PBMCs. The receptors originated from a young man in good health. Some clones in this sample may be carry-over from other donors' samples.

The V gene is TRBV29-1, the J gene TRBJ2-3; perhaps TRBD2 as D (6 bases). Germline V CDR1 and CDR2: SQVTM, ANQGSEA. Trimming took 1 base from V and 3 from J, leaving 23 bases between them. CDR3 size: 18 residues. The CDR3 here is CSVEVIGGDQELTDTQYF. DNA for the CDR3: TGCAGCGTTGAAGTCATCGGGGGAGACCAAGAACTAACAGATACGCAGTATTTT.

The rearrangement joins TRBV11-2 to TRBJ2-5, with 7 bases matching TRBD2. Trimming removed 7 bases from V and 2 bases from J; junction bases left unmatched: 7. Germline CDR1 and CDR2: SGHAT and FQNNGV. CDR3 size: 14 residues. The CDR3 region has the DNA TGTGCCAGCACCCCGGGGGGACCGCAAGAGACCCAGTACTTC. This gives the protein CASTPGGPQETQYF. Variable domain in full (rest from reference TRBV11-2 and TRBJ2-5): EAGVAQSPRYKIIEKRQSVAFWCNPISGHATLYWYQQILGQGPKLLIQFQNNGVVDDSQLPKDRFSAERLKGVDSTLKIQPAKLEDSAVYLCASTPGGPQETQYFGPGTRLLVL.